The 20 T cell receptor beta chains below were found in one sample sequenced in a study of blood T cell repertoires in COVID-19. TCRdb's copy holds only in-frame clones and misses some; the assay was immunoSEQ multiplex PCR. Here the sample spans 150,000 or so clones, over 65% being singletons. The sequencing input was PBMCs or T cells enriched from blood (not recorded which). Receptors originate from a woman between 50 and 59 years old who had recovered from COVID-19.

The V call is TRBV7-9, the J call TRBJ1-3; D unclear. This CDR3 has 17 amino acids. The ends were cut back, 5 bases at V and 0 bases at J, with 17 bases in the middle. Germline assignment: CDR1 SEHNR and CDR2 FQNEAQ (reference sequence). The CDR3 DNA reads as TGTGCCAGCAGCATTTTTGGCGCCGCGGGCTCTGGAAACACCATATATTTT. It is translated as CASSIFGAAGSGNTIYF. The entire variable domain, with the rest obtained from reference TRBV7-9 and TRBJ1-3, is as follows: DTGVSQNPRHKITKRGQNVTFRCDPISEHNRLYWYRQTLGQGPEFLTYFQNEAQLEKSRLLSDRFSAERPKGSFSTLEIQRTEQGDSAMYLCASSIFGAAGSGNTIYFGEGSWLTVV.

This chain uses TRBV18 with TRBJ1-5; D call uncertain. With 5 bases removed from V and 4 bases from J, the gap between germline ends came to 9 bases. The CDR3 runs 13 residues. CDR1 is KGHSH and CDR2 is LQKENI in the germline V gene. The CDR3, as DNA: TGTGCCAGCTCAACAGACCGTAATCAGCCCCAGCATTTT. It translates to CASSTDRNQPQHF.

Notes on this clone: This specimen includes other DNA sequences encoding the same CDR3. The V call is TRBV28, the J call TRBJ1-2; 8 bases fit TRBD1. Per germline, CDR1 MDHEN and CDR2 SYDVKM. With V trimmed by 8 bases and J by 4 bases, 3 bases remained unmatched. CDR3 length: 12 amino acids. The CDR3 nucleotides are TGTGCCAGCGGAGACAGGGGCTATGGCTACACCTTC. It encodes CASGDRGYGYTF.

The chain carries TRBV6-4 and TRBJ2-5, with TRBD1 as a possible D gene (5 bases). Germline V CDR1 and CDR2: MRHNA, SNTAGT. The CDR3 consists of 14 residues. V was clipped by 5 bases and J by 5 bases, with 15 bases between them. CDR3 sequence: CASSIREARETQYF. Here the CDR3 DNA reads TGTGCCAGCAGTATCAGGGAAGCACGGGAGACCCAGTACTTC.

V gene TRBV28 combines with J gene TRBJ1-2; D call uncertain. The CDR3 covers 14 residues. The V gene lost 6 bases and the J gene lost 1 base, with 12 bases spanning the gap. The germline gives CDR1 MDHEN, CDR2 SYDVKM. CDR3 sequence: CASSETTVNYGYTF. The CDR3 DNA follows: TGTGCCAGCAGCGAAACCACAGTTAACTATGGCTACACCTTC.

The chain is built from TRBV2 and TRBJ2-5; TRBD1 matches 10 bases. Germline V gene lookup returns CDR1 SNHLY and CDR2 FYNNEI. The junction had 7 bases not matched to a gene; V was cut back by 4 bases and J by 5 bases. The CDR3 covers 15 residues. CDR3 DNA: TGTGCCAGCAGTGTACGACAGGGGGCCTCGGAGACCCAGTACTTC. It specifies CASSVRQGASETQYF. The whole variable domain, remainder taken from reference TRBV2 and TRBJ2-5, is EPEVTQTPSHQVTQMGQEVILRCVPISNHLYFYWYRQILGQKVEFLVSFYNNEISEKSEIFDDQFSVERPDGSNFTLKIRSTKLEDSAMYFCASSVRQGASETQYFGPGTRLLVL.

The rearrangement links TRBV6-1 to TRBJ2-3, with 10 bases lining up with TRBD2. The length of the CDR3 is 15 residues. The ends lost 0 bases at V and 8 bases at J; junction bases unmatched: 5. In germline, CDR1 is MNHNS, CDR2 SASEGT. The CDR3 sequence: CASSEALAGAGTQYF. DNA of the CDR3: TGTGCCAGCAGTGAAGCGCTAGCGGGGGCAGGTACGCAGTATTTT.

This rearrangement joins TRBV7-2 to TRBJ2-7; 7 positions agree with TRBD1. The CDR3 runs to 13 residues. The germline V gene encodes CDR1 SGHTA and CDR2 FQGNSA. V dropped 5 bases and J dropped 7; count of bases not matched to a gene: 8. CDR3 nucleotides: TGTGCCAGCAGCACGGGACAGACAGGGGAGCAGTACTTC. It codes for CASSTGQTGEQYF.

This chain uses TRBV5-1 with TRBJ2-1, with 9 nucleotides matching TRBD1. From germline, CDR1 is SGHRS and CDR2 YFSETQ. The CDR3 consists of 16 residues. V lost 2 bases, J lost 7 bases, and 10 bases stayed unmatched. The CDR3 DNA sequence: TGCGCCAGCAGCTTTAATACCGGGACAGGGTATAATGAGCAGTTCTTC. It specifies CASSFNTGTGYNEQFF.

V gene TRBV6-5 combines with J gene TRBJ1-5, with a weak D call TRBD1 (5 bases). Trimming left V 2 bases short and J 6 bases short, with 17 bases between. CDR1 and CDR2 from the germline V gene are MNHEY and SVGAGI. The CDR3 has 16 amino acids. The CDR3 nucleotides read TGTGCCAGCAGTTACGGGCGGGCCATGGGGGGTCAGCCCCAGCATTTT. Translated: CASSYGRAMGGQPQHF.

The gene calls are TRBV28 and TRBJ1-4, with 8 nucleotides matching TRBD1. There are 15 residues in the CDR3. The J segment lost 8 bases and the V segment lost 5 bases, leaving 10 bases of the junction unmatched. CDR1 and CDR2 from the germline V gene are MDHEN and SYDVKM. CDR3 sequence: CASSRAGGAEEKLFF. The DNA of the CDR3 is TGTGCCAGCAGTCGCGCAGGGGGCGCAGAAGAAAAACTGTTTTTT.

This clone was seen once. The chain combines TRBV5-1 with TRBJ2-3, with a possible D match to TRBD1 (5 bases). Trimming left V 0 bases short and J 5 bases short, with 13 bases between. CDR3 length: 15 amino acids. Germline assignment: CDR1 SGHRS and CDR2 YFSETQ. This CDR3 is CASSLGGHPGDTQYF. The DNA for the CDR3 is TGCGCCAGCAGCTTGGGGGGCCACCCCGGAGATACGCAGTATTTT.

J is TRBJ2-7 and V is TRBV3-1 (or the pseudogene TRBV3-2); D is perhaps TRBD1 (6 bases). The CDR3 sequence is 15 residues long. The germline V gene has CDR1 LGHDT and CDR2 YNNKEL (reference sequence). V was pared by 4 bases and J by 2 bases, with 15 bases between. Here the CDR3 reads CASSPSLTGTYEQYF. The CDR3 DNA is TGTGCCAGCAGCCCATCCCTTACAGGGACCTACGAGCAGTACTTC.

The genes are TRBV28 and TRBJ1-2; 9 bases are shared with TRBD1. The CDR3 consists of 14 residues. The germline gives CDR1 MDHEN, CDR2 SYDVKM. V trimming: 2 bases; J trimming: 6 bases; junction bases outside the gene matches: 4. The CDR3 sequence: CASSLVQGADGYTF. The CDR3 DNA reads as TGTGCCAGCAGTTTAGTACAGGGGGCAGATGGCTACACCTTC.

V and J are TRBV5-5 and TRBJ2-7; weak D call: TRBD2 (7 bases). V was cut by 4 bases and J by 3 bases, with 17 bases left in between. Germline V gene lookup returns CDR1 SGHKS and CDR2 YYEKEE (reference sequence). There are 15 residues in the CDR3. The CDR3 reads CASSRSWGGSYEQYF. The CDR3, as DNA: TGTGCCAGCAGCCGAAGTTGGGGGGGCAGCTACGAGCAGTACTTC.

The CDR3 DNA reads as TGTGCCAGCAGTTTATGGCCACAAGAGACCCAGTACTTC. Residues: CASSLWPQETQYF. The chain couples TRBV27 to TRBJ2-5, with D uncertain. This CDR3 spans 13 amino acids. The V gene lost 1 base and the J gene lost 2 bases, with 5 bases spanning the gap. In germline, CDR1 is MNHEY, CDR2 SMNVEV (reference sequence).

This sequence joins TRBV24-1 and TRBJ2-5; TRBD2 agrees at 14 bases. The CDR3 contains 16 residues. Germline loops: CDR1 KGHDR, CDR2 SFDVKD. Trimming removed 5 bases from V and 2 bases from J; junction bases left unmatched: 3. CDR3 loop: CATSVRTSGGQETQYF. CDR3 in DNA: TGTGCCACCAGTGTTCGGACTAGCGGGGGGCAAGAGACCCAGTACTTC.

The rearrangement links TRBV5-1 to TRBJ1-5, with 8 bases that match TRBD1. CDR3 length: 17 amino acids. CDR1 SGHRS and CDR2 YFSETQ come from the germline V gene. The J segment lost 1 base and the V segment lost 4 bases, leaving 10 bases of the junction unmatched. CDR3 coding DNA: TGCGCCAGCAGCCCATTCCCAGGGGGCAGGAGCAATCAGCCCCAGCATTTT. Translation: CASSPFPGGRSNQPQHF.

The chain combines TRBV18 with TRBJ2-4; tentative D call: TRBD1 (6 bases). V was trimmed by 2 bases and J by 1 base, leaving 9 bases between them. Germline V lookup: CDR1 KGHSH, CDR2 LQKENI. CDR3 length equals 15 residues. The CDR3 region is CASSPFQGAKNIQYF. In DNA, the CDR3 is TGTGCCAGCTCACCATTTCAGGGGGCCAAAAACATTCAGTACTTC.

The J gene is TRBJ2-3, the V gene TRBV9; 7 nucleotides match TRBD2. The CDR3 is 13 amino acids. Losses at the gene ends were 7 bases for V and 3 bases for J; bases not matched to a gene: 5. Germline V gene data show CDR1 as SGDLS and CDR2 as YYNGEE. CDR3: CASELGGTDTQYF. Here the CDR3 DNA reads TGTGCCAGCGAGCTGGGGGGGACAGATACGCAGTATTTT. Full variable domain (outside the CDR3, taken from reference TRBV9 and TRBJ2-3): DSGVTQTPKHLITATGQRVTLRCSPRSGDLSVYWYQQSLDQGLQFLIQYYNGEERAKGNILERFSAQQFPDLHSELNLSSLELGDSALYFCASELGGTDTQYFGPGTRLTVL.